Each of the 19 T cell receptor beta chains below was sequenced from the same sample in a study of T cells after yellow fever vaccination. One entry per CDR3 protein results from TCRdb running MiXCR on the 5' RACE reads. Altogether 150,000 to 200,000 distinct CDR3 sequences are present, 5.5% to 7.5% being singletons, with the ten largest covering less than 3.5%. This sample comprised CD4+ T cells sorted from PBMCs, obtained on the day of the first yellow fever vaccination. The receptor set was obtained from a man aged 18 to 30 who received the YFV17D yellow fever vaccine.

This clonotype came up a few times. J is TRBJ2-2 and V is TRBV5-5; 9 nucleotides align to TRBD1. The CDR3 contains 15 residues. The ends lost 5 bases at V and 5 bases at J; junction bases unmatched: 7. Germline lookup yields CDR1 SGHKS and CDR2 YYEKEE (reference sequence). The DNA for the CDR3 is TGTGCCAGCAGTTTAGACAGGGGGGATACCGGGGAGCTGTTTTTT. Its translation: CASSLDRGDTGELFF.

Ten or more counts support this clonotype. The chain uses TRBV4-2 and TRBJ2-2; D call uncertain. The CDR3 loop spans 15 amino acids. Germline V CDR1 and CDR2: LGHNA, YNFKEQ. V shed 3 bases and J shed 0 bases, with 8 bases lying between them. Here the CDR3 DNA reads TGTGCCAGCAGCCAGCGGCGAACGAACACCGGGGAGCTGTTTTTT. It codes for CASSQRRTNTGELFF.

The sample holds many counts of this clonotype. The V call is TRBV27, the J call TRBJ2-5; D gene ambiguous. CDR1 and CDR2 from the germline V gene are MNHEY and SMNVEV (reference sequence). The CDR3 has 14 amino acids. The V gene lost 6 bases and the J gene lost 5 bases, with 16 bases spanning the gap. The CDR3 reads CASSPTVWSETQYF. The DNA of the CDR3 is TGTGCCAGCAGCCCCACAGTATGGTCGGAGACCCAGTACTTC.

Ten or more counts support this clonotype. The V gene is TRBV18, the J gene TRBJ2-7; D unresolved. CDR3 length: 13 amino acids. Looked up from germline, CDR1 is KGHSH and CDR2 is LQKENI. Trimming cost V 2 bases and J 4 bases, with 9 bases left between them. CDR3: CASSPGFQYEQYF. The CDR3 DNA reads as TGTGCCAGCTCACCAGGGTTTCAATACGAGCAGTACTTC.

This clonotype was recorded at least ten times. CDR3 region: CASSLLGGGDTQYF. DNA of the CDR3: TGCGCCAGCAGCTTGCTGGGTGGCGGGGATACGCAGTATTTT. J is TRBJ2-3 and V is TRBV5-1, with a possible D match to TRBD2 (5 bases). CDR3 length: 14 amino acids. Trimming removed 1 base at V and 6 bases at J, with 12 bases between. CDR1 is SGHRS and CDR2 is YFSETQ in the germline V gene.

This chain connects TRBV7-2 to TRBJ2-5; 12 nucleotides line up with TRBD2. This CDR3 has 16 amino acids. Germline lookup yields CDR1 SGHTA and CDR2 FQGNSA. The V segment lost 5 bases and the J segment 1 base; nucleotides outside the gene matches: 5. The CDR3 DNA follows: TGTGCCAGCAGCCCCCAGGGACTAGCGGGCCAAGAGACCCAGTACTTC. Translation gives CASSPQGLAGQETQYF.

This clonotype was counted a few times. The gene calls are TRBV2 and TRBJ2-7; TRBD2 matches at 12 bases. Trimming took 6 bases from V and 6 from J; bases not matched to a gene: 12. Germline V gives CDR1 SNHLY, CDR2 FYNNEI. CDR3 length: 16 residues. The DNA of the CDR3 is TGTGCCAGCAGAGACCTTGGACTAGCGGGGAAGGTCGAGCAGTACTTC. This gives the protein CASRDLGLAGKVEQYF.

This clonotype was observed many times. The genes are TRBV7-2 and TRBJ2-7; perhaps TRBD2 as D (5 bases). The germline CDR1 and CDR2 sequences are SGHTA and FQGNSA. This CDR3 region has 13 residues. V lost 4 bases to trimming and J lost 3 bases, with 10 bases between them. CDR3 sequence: CASSWSTSYEQYV. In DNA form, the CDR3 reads TGTGCCAGCAGCTGGTCTACTAGCTACGAGCAGTACGTC.

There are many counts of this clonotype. CDR3 DNA sequence: TGTGCCAGCAGCTTACTAGCGGTCAATGAGCAGTTCTTC. This codes for CASSLLAVNEQFF. The chain combines TRBV3-1 with TRBJ2-1; 8 nucleotides match TRBD2. This CDR3 region has 13 residues. CDR1 is LGHDT and CDR2 is YNNKEL in the germline V gene (reference sequence). With 5 bases clipped from V and 6 bases from J, the junction kept 3 bases outside the gene matches.

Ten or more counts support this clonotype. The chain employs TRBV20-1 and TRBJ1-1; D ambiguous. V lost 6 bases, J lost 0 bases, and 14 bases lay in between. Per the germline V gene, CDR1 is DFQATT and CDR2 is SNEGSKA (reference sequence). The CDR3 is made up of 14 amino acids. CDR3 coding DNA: TGCAGTGCGGACCGACGGCGGGTGAACACTGAAGCTTTCTTT. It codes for CSADRRRVNTEAFF.

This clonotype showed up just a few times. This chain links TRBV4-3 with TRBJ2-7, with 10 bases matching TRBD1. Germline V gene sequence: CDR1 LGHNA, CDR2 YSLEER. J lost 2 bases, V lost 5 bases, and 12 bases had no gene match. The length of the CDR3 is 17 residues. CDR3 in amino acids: CASSRDRGQRITYEQYF. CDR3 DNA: TGCGCCAGCAGCAGGGACAGGGGACAGCGGATAACCTACGAGCAGTACTTC.

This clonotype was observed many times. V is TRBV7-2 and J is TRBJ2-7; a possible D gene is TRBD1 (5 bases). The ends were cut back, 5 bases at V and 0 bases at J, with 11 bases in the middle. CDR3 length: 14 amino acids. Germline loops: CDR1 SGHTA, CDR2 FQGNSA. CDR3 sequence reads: CASSNNQGSYEQYF. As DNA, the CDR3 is TGTGCCAGCAGCAATAATCAGGGCTCCTACGAGCAGTACTTC.

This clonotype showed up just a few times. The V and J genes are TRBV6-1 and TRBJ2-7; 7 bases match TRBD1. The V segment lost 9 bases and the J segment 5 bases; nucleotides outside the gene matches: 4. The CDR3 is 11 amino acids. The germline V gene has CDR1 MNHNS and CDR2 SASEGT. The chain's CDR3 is CASRQGHEQYV. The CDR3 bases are TGTGCCAGTCGACAGGGTCACGAGCAGTACGTC.

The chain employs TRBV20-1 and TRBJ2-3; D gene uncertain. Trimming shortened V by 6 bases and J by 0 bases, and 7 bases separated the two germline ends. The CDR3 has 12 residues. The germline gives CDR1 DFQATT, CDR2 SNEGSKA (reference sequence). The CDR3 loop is CSAPRSTDTQYF. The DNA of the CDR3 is TGCAGTGCCCCACGAAGCACAGATACGCAGTATTTT.

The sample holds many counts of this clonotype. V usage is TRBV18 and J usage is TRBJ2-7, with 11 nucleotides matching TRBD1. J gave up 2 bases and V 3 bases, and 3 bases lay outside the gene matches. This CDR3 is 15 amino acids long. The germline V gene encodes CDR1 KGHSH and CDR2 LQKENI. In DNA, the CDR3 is TGTGCCAGCTCACCGGCGGGACAGGGGGCCTACGAGCAGTACTTC. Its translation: CASSPAGQGAYEQYF.

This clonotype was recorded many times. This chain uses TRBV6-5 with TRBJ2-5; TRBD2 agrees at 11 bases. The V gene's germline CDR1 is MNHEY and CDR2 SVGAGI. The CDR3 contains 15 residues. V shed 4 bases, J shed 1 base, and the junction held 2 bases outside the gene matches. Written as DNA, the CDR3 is TGTGCCAGCAGTTTACTAGCGGGGGTCCAAGAGACCCAGTACTTC. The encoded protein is CASSLLAGVQETQYF.

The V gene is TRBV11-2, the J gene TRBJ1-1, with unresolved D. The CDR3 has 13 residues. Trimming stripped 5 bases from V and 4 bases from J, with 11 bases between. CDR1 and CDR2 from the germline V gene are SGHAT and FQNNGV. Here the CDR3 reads CASSVTEATEAFF. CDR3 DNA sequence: TGTGCCAGCAGCGTAACCGAAGCCACTGAAGCTTTCTTT. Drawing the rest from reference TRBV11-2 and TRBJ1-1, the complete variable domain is EAGVAQSPRYKIIEKRQSVAFWCNPISGHATLYWYQQILGQGPKLLIQFQNNGVVDDSQLPKDRFSAERLKGVDSTLKIQPAKLEDSAVYLCASSVTEATEAFFGQGTRLTVV.

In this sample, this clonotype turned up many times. The CDR3, as DNA: TGTGCCAGCAGCCAAGATCTTGTAAGGAGCGAGCAGTACTTC. Translated, it gives CASSQDLVRSEQYF. The rearrangement uses TRBV14 and TRBJ2-7; no clear D. The germline V gene has CDR1 SGHDN and CDR2 FVKESK. This CDR3 contains 14 residues. V lost 0 bases and J lost 6, with 12 bases in between. Filled out from reference TRBV14 and TRBJ2-7, the complete variable domain reads EAGVTQFPSHSVIEKGQTVTLRCDPISGHDNLYWYRRVMGKEIKFLLHFVKESKQDESGMPNNRFLAERTGGTYSTLKVQPAELEDSGVYFCASSQDLVRSEQYFGPGTRLTVT.

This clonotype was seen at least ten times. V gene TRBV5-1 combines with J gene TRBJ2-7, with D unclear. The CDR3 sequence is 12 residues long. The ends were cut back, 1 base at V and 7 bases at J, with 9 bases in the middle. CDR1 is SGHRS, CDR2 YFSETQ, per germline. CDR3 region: CASSLLGSEQYF. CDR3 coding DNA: TGCGCCAGCAGCTTGCTTGGATCGGAGCAGTACTTC.